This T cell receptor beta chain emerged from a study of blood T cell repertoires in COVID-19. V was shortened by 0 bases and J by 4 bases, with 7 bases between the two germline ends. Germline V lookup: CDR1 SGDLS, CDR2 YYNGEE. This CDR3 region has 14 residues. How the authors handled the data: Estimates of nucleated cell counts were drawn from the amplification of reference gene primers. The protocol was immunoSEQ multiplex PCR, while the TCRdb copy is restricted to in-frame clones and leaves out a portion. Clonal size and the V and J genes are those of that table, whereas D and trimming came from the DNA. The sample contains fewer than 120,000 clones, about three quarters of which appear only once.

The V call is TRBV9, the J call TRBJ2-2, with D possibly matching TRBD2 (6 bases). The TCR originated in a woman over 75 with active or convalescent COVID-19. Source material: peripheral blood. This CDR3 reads CASSVVGGTGELFF. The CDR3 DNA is TGTGCCAGCAGCGTAGTCGGGGGCACCGGGGAGCTGTTTTTT.